The sequence of this T cell receptor beta chain was determined in a study of blood T cell repertoires in COVID-19. Turning to the study itself: The origin of the acute and convalescent COVID-19 samples was the United States, Italy and Spain.

The CDR3 spans 18 residues. Losses at the gene ends were 0 bases for V and 8 bases for J; bases not matched to a gene: 15. CDR1 is LGHDT, CDR2 YNNKEL, per germline (reference sequence). This table comes from immunoSEQ multiplex PCR, and its TCRdb copy is limited to in-frame clones, with some not included. The repertoire includes 60,000 to 90,000 clones, 80% to 85% of them detected once, and around 3.3% sits in the top ten. This clonotype was obtained from a man aged 45-60 years with acute or convalescent COVID-19. Sequenced sample: peripheral blood. The chain combines TRBV3-1 (or the pseudogene TRBV3-2) with TRBJ1-4; 7 bases align to TRBD1. CDR3 nucleotide sequence: TGTGCCAGCAGCCAAGATGGATACAGGGGAAGTATGGAAGAAAAACTGTTTTTT. Encoded protein: CASSQDGYRGSMEEKLFF.